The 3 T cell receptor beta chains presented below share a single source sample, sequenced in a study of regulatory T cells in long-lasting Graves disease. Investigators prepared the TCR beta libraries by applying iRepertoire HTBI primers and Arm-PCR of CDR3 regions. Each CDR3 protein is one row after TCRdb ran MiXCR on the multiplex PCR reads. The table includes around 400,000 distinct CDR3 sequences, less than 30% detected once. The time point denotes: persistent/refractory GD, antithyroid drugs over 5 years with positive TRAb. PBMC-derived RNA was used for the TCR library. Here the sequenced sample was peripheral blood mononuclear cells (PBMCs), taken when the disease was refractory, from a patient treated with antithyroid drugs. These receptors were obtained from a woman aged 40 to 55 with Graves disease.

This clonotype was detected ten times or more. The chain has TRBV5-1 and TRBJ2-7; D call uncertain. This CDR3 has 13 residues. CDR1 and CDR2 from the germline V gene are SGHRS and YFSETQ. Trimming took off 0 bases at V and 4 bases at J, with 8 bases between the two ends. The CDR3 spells CASSLDAKYEQYF. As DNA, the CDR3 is TGCGCCAGCAGCTTGGACGCTAAATACGAGCAGTACTTC.

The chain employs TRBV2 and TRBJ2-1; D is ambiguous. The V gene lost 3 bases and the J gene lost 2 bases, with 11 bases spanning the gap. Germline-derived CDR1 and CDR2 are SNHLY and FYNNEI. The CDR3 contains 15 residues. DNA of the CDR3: TGTGCCAGCAGTGACTCGCAGAGACCCTACAATGAGCAGTTCTTC. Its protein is CASSDSQRPYNEQFF.

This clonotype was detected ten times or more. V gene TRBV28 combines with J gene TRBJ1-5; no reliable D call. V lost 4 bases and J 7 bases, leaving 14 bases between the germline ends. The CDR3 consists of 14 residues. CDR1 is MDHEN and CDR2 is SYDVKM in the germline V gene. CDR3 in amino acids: CASSSGLTWQPQHF. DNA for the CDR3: TGTGCCAGCAGTTCAGGCCTAACGTGGCAGCCCCAGCATTTT.